Presented here are 9 T cell receptor beta chains from one specimen sequenced in a study of blood T cell repertoires in COVID-19. TCRdb's table, derived via immunoSEQ multiplex PCR, lists solely in-frame clones and lacks some. The data contain tens of thousands of clones, about 80% of them seen just once; the ten biggest clones take up 40% to 55%. Sequencing was carried out using peripheral blood. The receptors were gathered from a woman in her sixties or seventies with acute or convalescent COVID-19.

The J gene is TRBJ2-2, the V gene TRBV14, with 7 bases lining up with TRBD1. The CDR3 extends over 15 amino acids. After removal of 5 bases from V and 2 bases from J, the junction contained 5 bases not matched to a gene. CDR1 is SGHDN and CDR2 is FVKESK in the germline V gene. CDR3 nucleotide sequence: TGTGCCAGCAGCTCGCGACAGGGAAACACCGGGGAGCTGTTTTTT. Amino acids: CASSSRQGNTGELFF.

This chain connects TRBV28 to TRBJ2-5; a possible D gene is TRBD1 (6 bases). V dropped 6 bases and J dropped 1 base, with 15 bases sitting between them. The CDR3 is made up of 15 amino acids. CDR1 MDHEN and CDR2 SYDVKM come from the germline V gene. CDR3 bases: TGTGCCAGCAGATCCCCGGGACACCTCCAAGAGACCCAGTACTTC. Translation: CASRSPGHLQETQYF.

This clone was seen just once. This chain links TRBV28 with TRBJ2-5, with D unclear. CDR3 size: 13 residues. Trimming took off 4 bases at V and 1 base at J, with 7 bases between the two ends. Germline CDR1 and CDR2: MDHEN and SYDVKM. CDR3 residues: CASSSAFQETQYF. The CDR3 bases are TGTGCCAGCAGTTCTGCGTTCCAAGAGACCCAGTACTTC.

This clone has only one observation. This sequence joins TRBV12-3 or TRBV12-4 and TRBJ1-1, with unresolved D. Deletions cut 3 bases from V and 4 bases from J, with 6 bases between. CDR3 size: 12 residues. CDR3 region: CASSLTGTEAFF. CDR3 sequence (DNA): TGTGCCAGCAGTTTGACGGGCACTGAAGCTTTCTTT.

In its sample, this clone was seen once. V gene TRBV6-2 or TRBV6-3 combines with J gene TRBJ2-1; tentatively, D is TRBD2 (6 bases). Germline V gene data show CDR1 as MNHEY and CDR2 as SVGEGT. The CDR3 contains 14 residues. V was pared by 6 bases and J by 3 bases, with 12 bases between. CDR3 nucleotide sequence: TGTGCCAGCAGCCCTAGCGCTAACTACAATGAGCAGTTCTTC. Encoded protein: CASSPSANYNEQFF.

The V call is TRBV27, the J call TRBJ2-2, with D unresolved. The CDR3 runs to 17 residues. Trimming shortened V by 6 bases and J by 0 bases, and 17 bases separated the two germline ends. Germline assignment: CDR1 MNHEY and CDR2 SMNVEV (reference sequence). CDR3 DNA sequence: TGTGCCAGCAGCCTCACCCTAGACGGAGCGAACACCGGGGAGCTGTTTTTT. Encoded protein: CASSLTLDGANTGELFF.

This clone was seen once. The chain uses TRBV4-1 and TRBJ2-5, with D perhaps matching TRBD1 (6 bases). The CDR3 spans 15 residues. Germline V gene sequence: CDR1 MGHRA, CDR2 YSYEKL. Trimming cost V 0 bases and J 2 bases, with 10 bases left between them. The CDR3: CASSQDEGEQETQYF. CDR3 DNA: TGCGCCAGCAGCCAAGATGAGGGGGAGCAAGAGACCCAGTACTTC.

The chain is built from TRBV7-2 and TRBJ2-5, with 9 bases matching TRBD2. CDR1 is SGHTA and CDR2 is FQGNSA in the germline V gene. J gave up 7 bases and V 1 base, and 7 bases lay outside the gene matches. The CDR3 spans 15 residues. As DNA, the CDR3 is TGTGCCAGCAGCTTAGGGGCGGGAGGGCCGGCGACCCAGTACTTC. Translation: CASSLGAGGPATQYF. The full variable domain, its missing parts supplied by reference TRBV7-2 and TRBJ2-5, is GAGVSQSPSNKVTEKGKDVELRCDPISGHTALYWYRQSLGQGLEFLIYFQGNSAPDKSGLPSDRFSAERTGGSVSTLTIQRTQQEDSAVYLCASSLGAGGPATQYFGPGTRLLVL.

The J gene is TRBJ1-6, the V gene TRBV13; D is uncertain. V was cut by 1 base and J by 2 bases, with 3 bases left in between. Germline CDR1 reads PRHDT; CDR2 reads FYEKMQ (reference sequence). This CDR3 spans 14 amino acids. The CDR3 loop reads CASSLAPYNSPLHF. The DNA of the CDR3 is TGTGCCAGCAGCTTAGCTCCCTATAATTCACCCCTCCACTTT.